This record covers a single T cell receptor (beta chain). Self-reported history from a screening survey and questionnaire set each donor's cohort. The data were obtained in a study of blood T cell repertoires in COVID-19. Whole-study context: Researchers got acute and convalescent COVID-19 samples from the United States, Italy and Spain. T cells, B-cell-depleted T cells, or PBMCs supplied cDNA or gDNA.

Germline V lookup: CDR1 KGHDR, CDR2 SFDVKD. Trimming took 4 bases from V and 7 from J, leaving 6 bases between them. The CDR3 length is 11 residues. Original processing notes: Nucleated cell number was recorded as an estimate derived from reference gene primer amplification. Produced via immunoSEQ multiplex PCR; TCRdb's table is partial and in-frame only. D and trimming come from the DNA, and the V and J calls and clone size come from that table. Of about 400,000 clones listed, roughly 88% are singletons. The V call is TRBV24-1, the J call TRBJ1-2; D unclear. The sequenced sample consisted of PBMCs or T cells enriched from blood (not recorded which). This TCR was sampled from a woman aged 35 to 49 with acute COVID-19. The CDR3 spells CATSDPLGYTF. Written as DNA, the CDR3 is TGTGCCACCAGTGACCCCCTTGGCTACACCTTC.